This record concerns one T cell receptor beta chain sequence. The data were obtained in a study of blood T cell repertoires in COVID-19. Looking at the study overall: COVID-19 samples, acute and convalescent, were from the United States, Italy and Spain.

Germline values: CDR1 KGHDR, CDR2 SFDVKD. The CDR3 contains 16 residues. Trimming pared 3 bases from V and 1 base from J, leaving 14 bases between. In the original analysis: Quantification of nucleated cells was approximated via reference gene primer amplification. The data were produced by immunoSEQ multiplex PCR, yet TCRdb's version contains in-frame clones alone and is incomplete. V and J calls plus clone size are reproduced from that table; the DNA served to infer D and trimming. Here the sample spans 99,000 or so clones, roughly 80% being singletons. The sample was peripheral blood. The rearrangement links TRBV24-1 to TRBJ2-5; D possibly corresponds to TRBD2 (6 bases). The TCR was taken from a woman between 65 and 79 years old with acute or convalescent COVID-19. Here the CDR3 DNA reads TGTGCCACCAGTGATCCAGCGGGCCCTACCCAAGAGACCCAGTACTTC. It translates to CATSDPAGPTQETQYF.